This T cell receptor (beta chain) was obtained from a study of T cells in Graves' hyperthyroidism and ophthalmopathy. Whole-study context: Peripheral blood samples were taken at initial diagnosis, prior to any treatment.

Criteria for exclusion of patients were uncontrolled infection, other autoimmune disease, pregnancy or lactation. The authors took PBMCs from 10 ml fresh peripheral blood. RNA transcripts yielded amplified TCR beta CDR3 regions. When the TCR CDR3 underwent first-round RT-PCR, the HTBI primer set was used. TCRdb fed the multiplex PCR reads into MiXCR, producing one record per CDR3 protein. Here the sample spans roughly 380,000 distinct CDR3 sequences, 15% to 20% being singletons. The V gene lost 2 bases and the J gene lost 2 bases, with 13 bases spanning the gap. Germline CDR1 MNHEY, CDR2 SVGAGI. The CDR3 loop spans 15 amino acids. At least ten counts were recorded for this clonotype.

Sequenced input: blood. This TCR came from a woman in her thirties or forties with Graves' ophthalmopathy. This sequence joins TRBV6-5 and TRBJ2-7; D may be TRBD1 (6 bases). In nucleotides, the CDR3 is TGTGCCAGCAGTTACAACTATGAGGGGGCCTACGAGCAGTACTTC. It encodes CASSYNYEGAYEQYF.